Described below is a single T cell receptor beta chain sequence and its context. This specimen comes from a study of blood T cell repertoires in COVID-19. This table comes from immunoSEQ multiplex PCR, and its TCRdb copy is limited to in-frame clones, with some not included. The profile shows a few hundred thousand clones, around 87% of them singletons. The sequencing sample was made of peripheral blood. This clonotype originated in a man aged 45-65 years with active or convalescent COVID-19.

The DNA of the CDR3 is TGTGCCAGCAGTTTAGGCCCCTTACTAAATTACGAGCAGTACTTC. This gives the protein CASSLGPLLNYEQYF. V gene TRBV27 combines with J gene TRBJ2-7; D unresolved. The CDR3 has 15 amino acids. V was cut by 2 bases and J by 4 bases, with 15 bases left in between. Germline assignment: CDR1 MNHEY and CDR2 SMNVEV (reference sequence).